The clone carrying this TCR beta chain occurred a few times. Its antigen is not known. Sequencing targeted expressed TCRB transcripts, as all isolated RNA had been reverse transcribed. Produced via immunoSEQ multiplex PCR; TCRdb's table is partial and in-frame only. Seen here are fewer than 400,000 clones, approximately 10% observed once, and the top ten hold around 1%. The data derive from a study of beta chain features in type 1 diabetes. Study-wide context: Across every sample, around 98 million sorted cells were examined in total. Notes on the study in general: In all four CD4+ subsets, TCRB CDR3 length was significantly, moderately reduced in type 1 diabetes. Whether HLA type affects TCRB rearrangement stayed undetermined in the present work.

The length of the CDR3 is 15 residues. Germline V gene data show CDR1 as SGHTA and CDR2 as FQGNSA. Trimming at V came to 5 bases and at J to 3 bases, leaving 6 bases not matched to a gene. Purity (above 95%) was reached by all sorted populations. Sequencing was performed on central memory CD4+ T cells from blood. V gene TRBV7-2 combines with J gene TRBJ1-4; TRBD1 agrees at 7 bases. This sequence originates from a man aged 25 to 40 with type 1 diabetes. CDR3 coding DNA: TGTGCCAGCAGCACCCAGGGGGGAGCTAATGAAAAACTGTTTTTT. Amino acids: CASSTQGGANEKLFF.